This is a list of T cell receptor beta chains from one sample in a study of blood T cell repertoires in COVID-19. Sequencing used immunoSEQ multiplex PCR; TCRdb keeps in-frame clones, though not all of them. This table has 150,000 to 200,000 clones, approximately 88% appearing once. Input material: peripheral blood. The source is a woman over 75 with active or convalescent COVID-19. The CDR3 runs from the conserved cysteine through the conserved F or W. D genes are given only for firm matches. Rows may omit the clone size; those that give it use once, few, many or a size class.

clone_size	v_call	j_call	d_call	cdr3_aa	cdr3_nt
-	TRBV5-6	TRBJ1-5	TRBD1	CASSRDRNQPQHF	TGTGCCAGCAGCCGGGACAGAAATCAGCCCCAGCATTTT
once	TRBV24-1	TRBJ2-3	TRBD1	CATSDPRDRSTDTQYF	TGTGCCACCAGTGACCCCCGGGACAGGAGCACAGATACGCAGTATTTT
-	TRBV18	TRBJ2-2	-	CASSPGRNTGELFF	TGTGCCAGCTCACCGGGCAGGAACACCGGGGAGCTGTTTTTT
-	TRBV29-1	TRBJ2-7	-	CSVESQGGFGVEQYF	TGCAGCGTTGAATCCCAGGGGGGTTTCGGGGTGGAGCAGTACTTC
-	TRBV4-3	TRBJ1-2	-	CASSQDGGALSNYGYTF	TGCGCCAGCAGCCAAGATGGGGGGGCCCTTTCTAACTATGGCTACACCTTC
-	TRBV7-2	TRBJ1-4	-	CASSPTGRGNEKLFF	TGTGCCAGCAGCCCCACAGGGAGGGGAAATGAAAAACTGTTTTTT
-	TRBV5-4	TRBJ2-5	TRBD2	CASSLGLAGGLGEETQYF	TGTGCCAGCAGCTTGGGCCTAGCGGGGGGGCTAGGCGAGGAGACCCAGTACTTC
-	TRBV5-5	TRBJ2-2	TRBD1	CASSSWGTGLNTGELFF	TGTGCCAGCAGCTCCTGGGGGACAGGGCTTAACACCGGGGAGCTGTTTTTT
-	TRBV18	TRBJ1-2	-	CASSPLAGVMRDYGYTF	TGTGCCAGCTCACCATTGGCGGGGGTAATGCGTGACTATGGCTACACCTTC
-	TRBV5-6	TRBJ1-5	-	CASSLVGQGAGQPQHF	TGTGCCAGCAGCTTGGTGGGCCAGGGAGCGGGTCAGCCCCAGCATTTT
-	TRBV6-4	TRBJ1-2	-	CASRDTGYGYTF	TGTGCCAGCAGAGACACGGGCTATGGCTACACCTTC
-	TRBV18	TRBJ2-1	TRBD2	CASSSLAPRQDEQFF	TGTGCCAGCTCATCACTAGCGCCCCGCCAGGATGAGCAGTTCTTC
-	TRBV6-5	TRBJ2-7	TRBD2	CASTGTSGLDEQYF	TGTGCCAGCACGGGGACTAGCGGCTTGGACGAGCAGTACTTC
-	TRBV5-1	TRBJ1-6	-	CASRRVGEGALHF	TGCGCCAGCAGAAGGGTGGGTGAGGGGGCCCTCCACTTT
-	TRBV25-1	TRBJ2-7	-	CASSAPGSPYEQYF	TGTGCCAGCAGTGCCCCCGGGAGCCCCTACGAGCAGTACTTC